Here is one TCR beta chain with its context. These data are taken from a study of patients and donors after allogeneic stem cell transplantation. Germline CDR1 and CDR2: DFQATT and SNEGSKA (reference sequence). V dropped 0 bases and J dropped 6 bases, with 15 bases sitting between them. The CDR3 contains 14 residues. TCRdb re-analysed the RT-PCR reads in MiXCR, keeping a single row per CDR3 protein. The sample records tens of thousands of distinct CDR3 sequences, about 5% being singletons. This TCR was sampled from a human donor who was either an allogeneic HSCT recipient or a stem cell or donor lymphocyte infusion donor (not recorded which). It is not recorded whose cells these are; they may come from a transplant donor. What was sequenced was blood, either unsorted or a sorted T cell fraction (not recorded which). This chain connects TRBV20-1 to TRBJ2-7; D is unresolved. CDR3 in amino acids: CSARDRVGRAEQYF. The CDR3 DNA reads as TGCAGTGCTAGAGATAGAGTCGGAAGGGCCGAGCAGTACTTC.